The 25 T cell receptor beta chains presented below share a single source sample, sequenced in a study of T cells in Graves' hyperthyroidism and ophthalmopathy. Amplified TCR beta CDR3 regions came from RNA transcripts. Carried out on the TCR CDR3, a first-round RT-PCR used the HTBI primer set. TCRdb reprocessed the multiplex PCR reads with MiXCR, giving one entry per CDR3 protein. The repertoire includes about 640,000 distinct CDR3 sequences, more than 20% of them detected once, and roughly 30% sits in the top ten. Sequenced sample: blood. The receptors were sampled from a man aged 30 to 45 with Graves' ophthalmopathy.

This clonotype was detected only a few times. This chain joins TRBV11-2 and TRBJ2-5; D is perhaps TRBD1 (6 bases). Germline CDR1 SGHAT, CDR2 FQNNGV. This CDR3 is built from 15 residues. Trimming took off 1 base at V and 2 bases at J, with 11 bases between the two ends. CDR3 in DNA: TGTGCCAGCAGCTTAGCCACAGGGTATCAAGAGACCCAGTACTTC. This gives the protein CASSLATGYQETQYF.

This clonotype has only a few counts. The chain carries TRBV30 and TRBJ1-6, with 9 bases fitting TRBD1. V lost 4 bases to trimming and J lost 10 bases; unmatched junction nucleotides: 5. Germline assignment: CDR1 GTSNPN and CDR2 SVGIG (reference sequence). CDR3 size: 13 residues. This chain's CDR3 is CAWKGTGHSPLHF. CDR3 bases: TGTGCCTGGAAAGGGACAGGGCACTCACCCCTCCACTTT.

The table lists this clonotype with a few counts. V is TRBV11-2 and J is TRBJ2-4, with D tentatively TRBD1 or TRBD2 (5 bases each). V gave up 6 bases and J gave up 0 bases, with 15 bases separating them. This CDR3 region has 16 residues. Germline values: CDR1 SGHAT, CDR2 FQNNGV. The CDR3 loop is CASSYSRDLAKNIQYF. In DNA, the CDR3 is TGTGCCAGCAGTTACTCCCGGGACCTAGCCAAAAACATTCAGTACTTC.

The chain has TRBV7-2 and TRBJ2-2, with TRBD2 identical over 9 bases. The germline V gene encodes CDR1 SGHTA and CDR2 FQGNSA. The CDR3 runs to 15 residues. Trimming removed 5 bases from V and 7 bases from J; junction bases left unmatched: 8. The CDR3 nucleotides read TGTGCCAGCAGCCCAACTAGCGGGTCGGGCGGGGAGCTGTTTTTT. Translated: CASSPTSGSGGELFF.

This clonotype has at least ten counts. The gene calls are TRBV11-2 and TRBJ1-5; no firm D call. The CDR3 spans 15 residues. V lost 1 base and J 2 bases, leaving 9 bases between the germline ends. CDR1 is SGHAT and CDR2 is FQNNGV in the germline V gene. The CDR3 bases are TGTGCCAGCAGCTTAGGGGTTGGGGGCAATCAGCCCCAGCATTTT. Protein sequence: CASSLGVGGNQPQHF.

This clonotype was picked up a small number of times. The chain has TRBV27 and TRBJ2-1; TRBD2 agrees at 11 bases. Germline CDR1 and CDR2: MNHEY and SMNVEV (reference sequence). This CDR3 is 17 amino acids long. The J segment lost 2 bases and the V segment lost 5 bases, leaving 8 bases of the junction unmatched. CDR3 nucleotides: TGTGCCAGCAGTACGCGCACTAGCGGGAGAACCTACAATGAGCAGTTCTTC. Translating gives CASSTRTSGRTYNEQFF.

In the case of this clonotype: A read error may be the cause here, since a much bigger clone is one base away. The rearrangement joins TRBV5-1 to TRBJ1-1; D might be TRBD1 (6 bases). This CDR3 has 14 residues. Germline loops: CDR1 SGHRS, CDR2 YFSETQ. For the CDR3, the DNA is TGCGCCAGCAGCATACAGGGAGAAAATACTGAAGCTCTCTTT. It specifies CASSIQGENTEALF.

This clonotype showed up just a few times. The chain has TRBV7-9 and TRBJ2-7, with 7 bases aligning to TRBD2. J gave up 2 bases and V 3 bases, and 7 bases lay outside the gene matches. The CDR3 loop spans 15 amino acids. Germline CDR1 and CDR2: SEHNR and FQNEAQ (reference sequence). In DNA form, the CDR3 reads TGTGCCAGCAGCTTTCGGGGGGAGGCGCCCTACGAGCAGTACTTC. Translating gives CASSFRGEAPYEQYF.

The chain joins TRBV7-9 to TRBJ2-4; no firm D call. V gave up 4 bases and J gave up 0 bases, with 10 bases separating them. The CDR3 extends over 15 amino acids. In germline, CDR1 is SEHNR, CDR2 FQNEAQ (reference sequence). The CDR3 DNA sequence: TGTGCCAGCAGCTCCTCCCAATTAGCCAAAAACATTCAGTACTTC. Its protein is CASSSSQLAKNIQYF.

This clonotype turned up a few times. This sequence joins TRBV7-2 and TRBJ1-4; 10 nucleotides align to TRBD1. Germline CDR1 reads SGHTA; CDR2 reads FQGNSA. The junction had 7 bases not matched to a gene; V was cut back by 5 bases and J by 4 bases. The CDR3 has 16 amino acids. The CDR3 DNA reads TGTGCCAGCAGCCCTAGGGGGACAGGGGTTAATGAAAAACTGTTTTTT. This sequence encodes CASSPRGTGVNEKLFF.

This clonotype was seen only a few times. The V call is TRBV2, the J call TRBJ2-7, with D unclear. The CDR3 runs to 11 residues. Germline V gene data show CDR1 as SNHLY and CDR2 as FYNNEI. The V and J ends lost 6 bases and 5 bases respectively, with 8 bases between them. CDR3: CASRVTNEQYF. In DNA form, the CDR3 reads TGTGCCAGCAGGGTCACCAACGAGCAGTACTTC.

The chain is built from TRBV7-2 and TRBJ2-1; 11 bases map to TRBD1. CDR1 is SGHTA and CDR2 is FQGNSA in the germline V gene. The length of the CDR3 is 19 residues. Trimming at V came to 5 bases and at J to 0 bases, leaving 12 bases not matched to a gene. The CDR3 region has the DNA TGTGCCAGCAGCCCTAGACCGGGACAGGGGGGAATCTCCTACAATGAGCAGTTCTTC. This translates into CASSPRPGQGGISYNEQFF.

The chain joins TRBV5-6 to TRBJ2-3; the D gene could be TRBD1 or TRBD2 (5 bases each). This CDR3 has 14 amino acids. CDR1 is SGHDT and CDR2 is YYEEEE in the germline V gene. The germline V and J ends were trimmed by 4 bases and 2 bases, with 11 bases remaining between them. DNA for the CDR3: TGTGCCAGCAGCGAAGGGACGCACACAGATACGCAGTATTTT. Translation: CASSEGTHTDTQYF. The whole variable domain, filled in from reference TRBV5-6 and TRBJ2-3, reads DAGVTQSPTHLIKTRGQQVTLRCSPKSGHDTVSWYQQALGQGPQFIFQYYEEEERQRGNFPDRFSGHQFPNYSSELNVNALLLGDSALYLCASSEGTHTDTQYFGPGTRLTVL.

There are many counts of this clonotype. The CDR3 reads CSARVQETQYF. CDR3 coding DNA: TGCAGTGCGCGGGTACAAGAGACCCAGTACTTC. The chain combines TRBV20-1 with TRBJ2-5, with D possibly matching TRBD2 (5 bases). Germline V gene data show CDR1 as DFQATT and CDR2 as SNEGSKA (reference sequence). Trimming stripped 6 bases from V and 2 bases from J, with 7 bases between. The CDR3 loop spans 11 amino acids.

The rearrangement uses TRBV7-2 and TRBJ2-3, with 9 bases lining up with TRBD2. The CDR3 is made up of 17 amino acids. Germline-derived CDR1 and CDR2 are SGHTA and FQGNSA. V was clipped by 0 bases and J by 0 bases; unmatched bases: 4. The CDR3 DNA follows: TGTGCCAGCAGCTTAGCGAGAACTAGCGGGAGCACAGATACGCAGTATTTT. Translation gives CASSLARTSGSTDTQYF.

V and J are TRBV6-2 or TRBV6-3 and TRBJ1-1; no clear D. V was pared by 3 bases and J by 5 bases, with 16 bases between. Germline V CDR1 and CDR2: MNHEY, SVGEGT. The CDR3 extends over 15 amino acids. CDR3 coding DNA: TGTGCCAGCAGTTATATGATCGGTGCACGTACTGAAGCTTTCTTT. The encoded protein is CASSYMIGARTEAFF.

The V call is TRBV7-2, the J call TRBJ2-3, with TRBD2 as a possible D gene (6 bases). V was pared by 5 bases and J by 3 bases, with 12 bases between. Per germline, CDR1 SGHTA and CDR2 FQGNSA. The CDR3 length is 14 residues. For the CDR3, the DNA is TGTGCCAGCAGCACTAGCCGGGGGACAGATACGCAGTATTTT. Protein product: CASSTSRGTDTQYF.

This clonotype was counted between two and nine times. The chain recombines TRBV10-3 with TRBJ2-7, with 8 bases that match TRBD2. Germline loops: CDR1 ENHRY, CDR2 SYGVKD. This CDR3 spans 14 amino acids. V shed 4 bases, J shed 5 bases, and the junction held 7 bases outside the gene matches. CDR3 DNA: TGTGCCATCAGTGCGGGACTAGTACAAAACGAGCAGTACTTC. Its translation: CAISAGLVQNEQYF.

The chain joins TRBV7-3 to TRBJ2-1, with TRBD2 matching over 8 bases. The CDR3 is 15 residues long. The trim removed 4 bases at V and 4 bases at J, leaving 6 bases unmatched. Germline V gene data show CDR1 as SGHTA and CDR2 as FQGTGA. Written as DNA, the CDR3 is TGTGCCAGCAGCTCGAGCGGGAGTCATTACAATGAGCAGTTCTTC. Translation gives CASSSSGSHYNEQFF.

The V and J genes are TRBV29-1 and TRBJ2-7; D call uncertain. This CDR3 has 13 residues. The V gene lost 0 bases and the J gene lost 7 bases, with 13 bases spanning the gap. Germline V gene sequence: CDR1 SQVTM, CDR2 ANQGSEA. The CDR3 region is CSVEDHLGGEQYF. CDR3 DNA: TGCAGCGTTGAAGATCACTTGGGCGGTGAGCAGTACTTC.

This chain joins TRBV6-5 and TRBJ2-4; D is possibly TRBD1 or TRBD2 (7 bases each). This CDR3 has 18 residues. V was pared by 2 bases and J by 0 bases, with 17 bases between. Germline V gives CDR1 MNHEY, CDR2 SVGAGI. CDR3 nucleotides: TGTGCCAGCAGTTACCCAGCAGGGGGGGACTCAGCCAAAAACATTCAGTACTTC. Translation: CASSYPAGGDSAKNIQYF.

For this clonotype: A much bigger clone sits one base away, suggesting this may be a read error. V gene TRBV28 combines with J gene TRBJ2-4, with 10 bases identical to TRBD2. The CDR3 has 20 residues. The V segment lost 6 bases and the J segment 1 base; nucleotides outside the gene matches: 18. Germline values: CDR1 MDHEN, CDR2 SYDVKM. This CDR3 reads CASSLSRLAGDSKAKNIQYF. Here the CDR3 DNA reads TGTGCCAGCAGCTTAAGTCGGCTAGCGGGAGACTCTAAGGCCAAAAACATTCAGTACTTC.

The chain joins TRBV20-1 to TRBJ2-7; 7 nucleotides align to TRBD1. The CDR3 has 14 residues. CDR1 DFQATT and CDR2 SNEGSKA come from the germline V gene (reference sequence). V was clipped by 3 bases and J by 1 base; unmatched bases: 6. Written as DNA, the CDR3 is TGCAGTGCTAGGAGCCAGGGGGTATCCTACGAGCAGTACTTC. As protein: CSARSQGVSYEQYF.

This clonotype was counted a few times. The chain has TRBV7-9 and TRBJ2-7; D remains unclear. Germline values: CDR1 SEHNR, CDR2 FQNEAQ (reference sequence). Between the trimmed V and J ends, which lost 9 bases and 1 base, there was a span of 10 bases. CDR3 length: 12 amino acids. CDR3 DNA: TGTGCCAGTACCGACTTATCCTACGAGCAGTACTTC. Protein: CASTDLSYEQYF.

This clonotype came up many times. The rearrangement links TRBV2 to TRBJ1-2; D uncertain. V lost 6 bases to trimming and J lost 2 bases, with 13 bases between them. This CDR3 comprises 14 residues. The V gene's germline CDR1 is SNHLY and CDR2 FYNNEI. CDR3 DNA sequence: TGTGCCAGCAGGAGTTGGAGCCAAAACTATGGCTACACCTTC. This encodes CASRSWSQNYGYTF.